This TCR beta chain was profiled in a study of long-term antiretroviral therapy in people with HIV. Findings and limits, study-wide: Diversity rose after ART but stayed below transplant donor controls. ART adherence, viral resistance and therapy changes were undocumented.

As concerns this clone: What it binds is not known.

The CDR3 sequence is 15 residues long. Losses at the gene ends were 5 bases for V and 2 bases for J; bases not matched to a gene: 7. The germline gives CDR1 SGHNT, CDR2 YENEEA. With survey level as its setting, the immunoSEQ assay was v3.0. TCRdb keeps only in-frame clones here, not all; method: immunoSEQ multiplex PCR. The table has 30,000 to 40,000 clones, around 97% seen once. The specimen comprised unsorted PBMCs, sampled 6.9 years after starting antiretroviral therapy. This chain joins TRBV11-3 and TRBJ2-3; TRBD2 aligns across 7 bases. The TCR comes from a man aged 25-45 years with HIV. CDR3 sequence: CASSPGGGPTDTQYF. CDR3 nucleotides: TGTGCCAGCAGCCCCGGCGGGGGACCCACAGATACGCAGTATTTT.